The 13 T cell receptor beta chains reported below all come from one sample, sequenced in a study of early T cells in non-severe SARS-CoV-2 infection (dated by TCRdb to 2020 to 2022). Library preparation employed 5' RACE. TCRdb records NextSeq 500 as the sequencer. The public sequencing data were trimmed at Q25 with fastp and processed into clonotypes with MiXCR by TCRdb, which kept only in-frame beta chains. Every CDR3 protein is listed once, alongside the most common genes and DNA of its rows. For this sample there are approximately 38,000 distinct CDR3 sequences; roughly 4.7% appear just once. The top ten constitute about 5% of the sample. Specimen: whole blood. These receptors all come from an adult who was a healthcare worker with PCR-confirmed SARS-CoV-2 infection or an uninfected control (not recorded which).

The V and J genes are TRBV5-1 and TRBJ2-7; 12 bases are a match to TRBD1. V shed 0 bases and J 6 bases; nucleotides not matched to a gene: 1. This CDR3 is built from 14 residues. Germline CDR1 and CDR2: SGHRS and YFSETQ. The CDR3 region is CASSLGDRGPEQYF. The CDR3 DNA reads TGCGCCAGCAGCTTGGGGGACAGGGGGCCCGAGCAGTACTTC.

This clonotype occurred a few times. The chain carries TRBV12-3 or TRBV12-4 and TRBJ2-1, with 7 bases lining up with TRBD2. The CDR3 runs 13 residues. After removal of 7 bases from V and 9 bases from J, the junction contained 9 bases not matched to a gene. CDR3 nucleotide sequence: TGTGCCAGCATCGTTAGCGGCGGGGGTGAGCAGTTCTTC. Translated: CASIVSGGGEQFF.

This clonotype was counted many times. The genes are TRBV20-1 and TRBJ2-5; 10 nucleotides agree with TRBD1. CDR1 and CDR2 from the germline V gene are DFQATT and SNEGSKA (reference sequence). This CDR3 region has 13 residues. With V trimmed by 4 bases and J by 5 bases, 4 bases remained unmatched. The CDR3 DNA follows: TGCAGTGCTAAGGACAGGGGGAGGGAGACCCAGTACTTC. Amino acids: CSAKDRGRETQYF.

The CDR3 DNA reads TGTGCCAGCAGTCCTACTCGAAACACAGATACGCAGTATTTT. Protein sequence: CASSPTRNTDTQYF. The chain is built from TRBV27 and TRBJ2-3; no firm D call. Germline V CDR1 and CDR2: MNHEY, SMNVEV (reference sequence). The CDR3 has 14 residues. Trimming left V 5 bases short and J 2 bases short, with 11 bases between.

This clonotype has ten or more counts. This CDR3 reads CASGLAGYAEAFF. CDR3 sequence (DNA): TGTGCTAGTGGTTTGGCCGGGTACGCTGAAGCTTTCTTT. The chain combines TRBV12-5 with TRBJ1-1; no clear D. This CDR3 is built from 13 residues. Per germline, CDR1 LGHNT and CDR2 FRNRAP. The V gene lost 1 base and the J gene lost 6 bases, with 9 bases spanning the gap.

The chain recombines TRBV28 with TRBJ2-7, with D perhaps matching TRBD1 or TRBD2 (6 bases each). V lost 3 bases and J lost 5, with 14 bases in between. Germline CDR1 and CDR2: MDHEN and SYDVKM. The CDR3 covers 14 residues. The CDR3 DNA is TGTGCCAGCAGTTTTGGGGGGCGTTCCCACGAGCAGTACTTC. Translation: CASSFGGRSHEQYF.

This clonotype was seen a few times. The chain recombines TRBV7-3 with TRBJ1-1; 9 nucleotides line up with TRBD1. Germline V CDR1 and CDR2: SGHTA, FQGTGA. The J segment lost 11 bases and the V segment lost 2 bases, leaving 9 bases of the junction unmatched. The CDR3 is 14 amino acids. CDR3 sequence reads: CASSLGSGDRDAFF. DNA for the CDR3: TGTGCCAGCAGCTTAGGCTCCGGGGACAGGGATGCTTTCTTT. The full variable domain, its missing parts supplied by reference TRBV7-3 and TRBJ1-1, is GAGVSQTPSNKVTEKGKYVELRCDPISGHTALYWYRQSLGQGPEFLIYFQGTGAADDSGLPNDRFFAVRPEGSVSTLKIQRTERGDSAVYLCASSLGSGDRDAFFGQGTRLTVV.

The chain is built from TRBV3-1 and TRBJ1-6; D is uncertain. The V end lost 3 bases, the J end lost 12 bases, and 9 bases lay between the germline ends. Germline values: CDR1 LGHDT, CDR2 YNNKEL (reference sequence). The length of the CDR3 is 12 residues. The CDR3 DNA reads TGTGCCAGCAGCCAGTTGACGGAACCCCTCCACTTT. The encoded protein is CASSQLTEPLHF.

In this sample, this clonotype turned up a few times. V and J are TRBV7-2 and TRBJ2-5; a possible D gene is TRBD1 (6 bases). Germline CDR1 and CDR2: SGHTA and FQGNSA. V dropped 3 bases and J dropped 2 bases, with 10 bases sitting between them. The CDR3 contains 14 residues. Written as DNA, the CDR3 is TGTGCCAGCAGCTTGGACAGATTTCAAGAGACCCAGTACTTC. It specifies CASSLDRFQETQYF.

This clonotype was seen a few times. The V gene is TRBV20-1, the J gene TRBJ2-4; D is possibly TRBD2 (5 bases). The CDR3 has 12 amino acids. Germline V gene sequence: CDR1 DFQATT, CDR2 SNEGSKA (reference sequence). V was trimmed by 4 bases and J by 5 bases, leaving 9 bases between them. CDR3 in amino acids: CSAIPSQNIQYF. The CDR3 DNA reads as TGCAGTGCTATCCCTAGCCAAAACATTCAGTACTTC.

This clonotype was seen ten or more times. The junction departs from the called germline gene at one end, perhaps through a read error. This chain uses TRBV7-2 with TRBJ2-1; 9 bases line up with TRBD2. Germline values: CDR1 SGHTA, CDR2 FQGNSA. The CDR3 runs 11 residues. CDR3 nucleotide sequence: TGTGCCAGCACACCAGCGGGGGGCCAGGTCTTC. Its translation is CASTPAGGQVF.

The genes are TRBV27 and TRBJ1-5; D gene ambiguous. The CDR3 sequence is 12 residues long. Trimming took off 6 bases at V and 4 bases at J, with 7 bases between the two ends. Germline V gene lookup returns CDR1 MNHEY and CDR2 SMNVEV (reference sequence). The CDR3 DNA reads as TGTGCCAGCAGACATTCTAATCAGCCCCAGCATTTT. It is translated as CASRHSNQPQHF.

This clonotype was observed at least ten times. V and J are TRBV29-1 and TRBJ2-7, with D perhaps being TRBD1 or TRBD2 (5 bases each). This CDR3 contains 13 residues. Trimming stripped 6 bases from V and 2 bases from J, with 14 bases between. From germline, CDR1 is SQVTM and CDR2 ANQGSEA. The CDR3 DNA reads as TGCAGCGTCTCAGTCGGGGCCACCTACGAGCAGTACTTC. It encodes CSVSVGATYEQYF.